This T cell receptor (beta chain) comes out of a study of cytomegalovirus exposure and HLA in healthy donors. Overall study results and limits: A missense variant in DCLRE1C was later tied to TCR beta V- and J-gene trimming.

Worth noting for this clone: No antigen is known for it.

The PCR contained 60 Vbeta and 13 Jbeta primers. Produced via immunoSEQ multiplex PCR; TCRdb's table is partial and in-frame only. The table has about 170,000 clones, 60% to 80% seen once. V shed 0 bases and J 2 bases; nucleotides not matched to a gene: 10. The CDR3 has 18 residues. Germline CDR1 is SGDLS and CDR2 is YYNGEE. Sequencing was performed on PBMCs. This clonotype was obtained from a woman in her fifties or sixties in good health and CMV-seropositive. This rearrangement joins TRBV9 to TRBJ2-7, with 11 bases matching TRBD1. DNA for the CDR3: TGTGCCAGCAGCGTAGGTCGCAGGGGGACAGGGGGGACCTACGAGCAGTACTTC. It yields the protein CASSVGRRGTGGTYEQYF.